Listed below are T cell receptor beta chains from one sample, sequenced in a study of blood T cell repertoires in COVID-19. TCRdb's table, derived via immunoSEQ multiplex PCR, lists solely in-frame clones and lacks some. The sample holds roughly 220,000 clones, 65% to 90% seen once. The specimen sequenced was peripheral blood. Receptor source: a woman aged 40 to 55 who had recovered from COVID-19. Each CDR3 is given with its conserved first and last residue. The D gene is left open where the match is weak. The size entry is marked missing in some rows and otherwise reads once, few, many or a size class.

d_gene	abundance	j_gene	v_gene	CDR3aa	CDR3nt
NA	NA	TRBJ2-3	TRBV28	CASSYSRGGTDTQYF	TGTGCCAGCAGTTACTCCAGGGGAGGGACAGATACGCAGTATTTT
TRBD1	NA	TRBJ1-1	TRBV27	CASSPRTGGGGTEAFF	TGTGCCAGCAGTCCAAGAACAGGGGGCGGAGGTACTGAAGCTTTCTTT
NA	NA	TRBJ1-2	TRBV18	CASSLTENYGYTF	TGTGCCAGCTCACTCACAGAGAACTATGGCTACACCTTC
NA	NA	TRBJ1-3	TRBV10-3	CAISEGGPGNTIYF	TGTGCCATCAGCGAGGGGGGCCCTGGAAACACCATATATTTT
NA	NA	TRBJ2-5	TRBV7-9	CASSLALLDRETQYF	TGTGCCAGCAGCTTAGCGCTTCTAGATCGAGAGACCCAGTACTTC
NA	NA	TRBJ1-2	TRBV3-1/TRBV3-2	CASSQDGGLYGYTF	TGTGCCAGCAGCCAAGACGGGGGACTCTATGGCTACACCTTC
NA	once	TRBJ1-2	TRBV6-5	CASSYSSGVDYGYTF	TGTGCCAGCAGTTACTCTTCAGGTGTCGACTATGGCTACACCTTC
NA	once	TRBJ1-5	TRBV19	CASSIGILQGPINQPQHF	TGTGCCAGTAGTATCGGTATTTTACAGGGACCCATCAATCAGCCCCAGCATTTT
TRBD2	once	TRBJ2-2	TRBV6-5	CASNRAGGGTGELFF	TGTGCCAGCAACCGAGCGGGGGGAGGCACCGGGGAGCTGTTTTTT
NA	few	TRBJ1-1	TRBV3-1/TRBV3-2	CASSQLGRGNTEAFF	TGTGCCAGCAGCCAACTGGGTCGGGGGAACACTGAAGCTTTCTTT
TRBD2	few	TRBJ2-1	TRBV9	CASSSTSGGYNEQFF	TGTGCCAGCAGCTCGACTAGCGGGGGATACAATGAGCAGTTCTTC
TRBD1	NA	TRBJ1-5	TRBV6-5	CASSVRDRGDQPQHF	TGTGCCAGCAGCGTCAGGGACAGGGGGGATCAGCCCCAGCATTTT
NA	NA	TRBJ2-7	TRBV30	CAWSAVSYEQYF	TGTGCCTGGAGCGCAGTGTCCTACGAGCAGTACTTC
NA	NA	TRBJ2-7	TRBV3-1/TRBV3-2	CASSQNSGLHEQYF	TGTGCCAGCAGCCAAAACTCGGGGTTACACGAGCAGTACTTC
TRBD1	NA	TRBJ2-7	TRBV5-1	CASSQGTGGGEQYF	TGCGCCAGCAGCCAGGGGACAGGGGGTGGAGAGCAGTACTTC